The 6 T cell receptor beta chains below come from one sample, sequenced in a study of shared clonotypes between healthy human individuals. Generated by immunoSEQ multiplex PCR, the TCRdb table keeps only in-frame clones and is missing some. The data show about 560,000 clones, 70% to 80% seen once. Material: PBMCs. All receptors derive from a woman in her 40s in good health. Some clones in this sample may be carry-over from other donors' samples.

The rearrangement uses TRBV5-4 and TRBJ1-4, with D possibly matching TRBD1 (6 bases). The CDR3 sequence is 14 residues long. The V end was cut by 3 bases, the J end by 0 bases, with 6 bases between. CDR1 is SGHNT, CDR2 YYREEE, per germline (reference sequence). The CDR3 DNA sequence: TGTGCCAGCAGCTACAGGGCAACTAATGAAAAACTGTTTTTT. Translated: CASSYRATNEKLFF.

A word on this clone: Other DNA sequences of this sample code for an identical CDR3. The CDR3, as DNA: TGTGCCAGTAGTATAGGGACGGGAGCAGGAGATACGCAGTATTTT. Translating it yields CASSIGTGAGDTQYF. The rearrangement uses TRBV19 and TRBJ2-3; possibly TRBD2 for D (6 bases). V was clipped by 1 base and J by 5 bases, with 13 bases between them. CDR3 length: 15 amino acids. The germline gives CDR1 LNHDA, CDR2 SQIVND (reference sequence). Complete variable domain (other parts from reference TRBV19 and TRBJ2-3): DGGITQSPKYLFRKEGQNVTLSCEQNLNHDAMYWYRQDPGQGLRLIYYSQIVNDFQKGDIAEGYSVSREKKESFPLTVTSAQKNPTAFYLCASSIGTGAGDTQYFGPGTRLTVL.

The rearrangement joins TRBV19 to TRBJ1-2, with 9 bases matching TRBD1. Germline lookup yields CDR1 LNHDA and CDR2 SQIVND (reference sequence). V dropped 4 bases and J dropped 6; count of bases not matched to a gene: 9. CDR3 length equals 15 residues. The CDR3 nucleotides are TGTGCCAGTAGTAGCCACGGGACAGGGAGGGATGGCTACACCTTC. It encodes CASSSHGTGRDGYTF.

J is TRBJ2-7 and V is TRBV25-1; D gene ambiguous. The CDR3 extends over 13 amino acids. Per germline, CDR1 MGHDK and CDR2 SYGVNS. The V end was cut by 5 bases, the J end by 2 bases, with 10 bases between. In DNA form, the CDR3 reads TGTGCCAGCAGTCCCCTAGGGCCCTACGAGCAGTACTTC. Translation: CASSPLGPYEQYF.

This clone was seen at least ten times. The V call is TRBV18, the J call TRBJ2-2, with TRBD2 matching over 8 bases. This CDR3 is 16 amino acids long. The germline CDR1 and CDR2 sequences are KGHSH and LQKENI. V lost 6 bases and J lost 2; bases outside the gene matches: 8. CDR3 in DNA: TGTGCCAGCTCCCCGACTAGCGCCTCTAACACCGGGGAGCTGTTTTTT. Translation gives CASSPTSASNTGELFF. The full variable domain, with the rest looked up from reference TRBV18 and TRBJ2-2, is NAGVMQNPRHLVRRRGQEARLRCSPMKGHSHVYWYRQLPEEGLKFMVYLQKENIIDESGMPKERFSAEFPKEGPSILRIQQVVRGDSAAYFCASSPTSASNTGELFFGEGSRLTVL.

In regard to this clone: A much bigger clone sits one base away, suggesting this may be a read error. The V call is TRBV4-2, the J call TRBJ2-5; no clear D. Trimming removed 1 base at V and 5 bases at J, with 14 bases between. The CDR3 consists of 15 residues. Germline assignment: CDR1 LGHNA and CDR2 YNFKEQ. In DNA form, the CDR3 reads TGTGCCAGCAGCCAAGCCGTTAGGGTGTACGAGACCCAGTACTTC. Translated: CASSQAVRVYETQYF.